The 20 T cell receptor beta chains listed next were all sequenced from one sample in a study of control samples from healthy donors and cancer patients. Sequencing used immunoSEQ multiplex PCR; TCRdb keeps in-frame clones, though not all of them. Of 100,000 to 150,000 clones in the sample, roughly 92% were seen once. The source material was blood. All receptors derive from a man aged 18 to 29 in good health.

The genes are TRBV15 and TRBJ2-3, with 8 positions matching TRBD2. This CDR3 comprises 17 residues. V dropped 6 bases and J dropped 0; count of bases not matched to a gene: 11. The germline V gene encodes CDR1 LNHNV and CDR2 YYDKDF (reference sequence). DNA for the CDR3: TGTGCCACCAGGCCGAGCGGGGGACAAACTAGCACAGATACGCAGTATTTT. This sequence encodes CATRPSGGQTSTDTQYF.

A word on this clone: Other DNA sequences within the sample encode an identical CDR3. This chain uses TRBV10-3 with TRBJ2-7; the match to TRBD1 covers 8 bases. V shed 10 bases and J 4 bases; nucleotides not matched to a gene: 6. The CDR3 has 12 residues. Germline CDR1 ENHRY, CDR2 SYGVKD. The CDR3 DNA reads TGTGCCACTCAAGACAGGGGTTACGAGCAGTACTTC. Translating it yields CATQDRGYEQYF.

V usage is TRBV10-2 and J usage is TRBJ1-2; 7 nucleotides agree with TRBD1. The CDR3 contains 16 residues. With 0 bases clipped from V and 6 bases from J, the junction kept 10 bases outside the gene matches. CDR1 and CDR2 (germline): WSHSY, SAAADI. The CDR3 nucleotides are TGCGCCAGCAGTGAGTCGTTTAGGGGGCATTCACATGGCTACACCTTC. It codes for CASSESFRGHSHGYTF.

This chain connects TRBV30 to TRBJ1-1, with 7 bases lining up with TRBD1. This CDR3 comprises 14 residues. Germline values: CDR1 GTSNPN, CDR2 SVGIG (reference sequence). V gave up 1 base and J gave up 0 bases; unmatched junction bases: 2. DNA of the CDR3: TGTGCCTGGAGTGAAGGGACAGTGAACACTGAAGCTTTCTTT. Protein: CAWSEGTVNTEAFF. Filled out from reference TRBV30 and TRBJ1-1, the complete variable domain reads SQTIHQWPATLVQPVGSPLSLECTVEGTSNPNLYWYRQAAGRGLQLLFYSVGIGQISSEVPQNLSASRPQDRQFILSSKKLLLSDSGFYLCAWSEGTVNTEAFFGQGTRLTVV.

This sequence joins TRBV7-9 and TRBJ1-1, with a tentative D call TRBD1 (5 bases). Germline values: CDR1 SEHNR, CDR2 FQNEAQ (reference sequence). The germline V and J ends were trimmed by 5 bases and 5 bases, with 18 bases remaining between them. This CDR3 has 15 amino acids. The CDR3 here is CASSITGTLGTEAFF. Here the CDR3 DNA reads TGTGCCAGCAGCATCACCGGGACCCTGGGAACTGAAGCTTTCTTT.

This rearrangement joins TRBV3-1 (or the pseudogene TRBV3-2) to TRBJ2-1; 8 bases are a match to TRBD2. CDR3 size: 14 residues. V trimming: 2 bases; J trimming: 9 bases; junction bases outside the gene matches: 6. Germline CDR1 is LGHDT and CDR2 is YNNKEL (reference sequence). The DNA for the CDR3 is TGTGCCAGCAGCCAAAACGGGGGGGCGGGTGAGCAGTTCTTC. This encodes CASSQNGGAGEQFF.

J is TRBJ1-5 and V is TRBV7-2; D is uncertain. The CDR3 sequence is 15 residues long. Germline loops: CDR1 SGHTA, CDR2 FQGNSA. The V and J ends lost 1 base and 0 bases respectively, with 7 bases between them. The CDR3 DNA reads TGTGCCAGCAGCTTAGTATCAGGTAGCAATCAGCCCCAGCATTTT. This gives the protein CASSLVSGSNQPQHF.

The gene calls are TRBV15 and TRBJ2-6; no clear D gene. The V end was cut by 2 bases, the J end by 2 bases, with 4 bases between. CDR3 size: 14 residues. Germline CDR1 and CDR2: LNHNV and YYDKDF (reference sequence). CDR3 sequence: CATSRQTGANVLTF. CDR3 in DNA: TGTGCCACCAGCAGACAGACTGGGGCCAACGTCCTGACTTTC. The variable domain in full, completed from reference TRBV15 and TRBJ2-6, reads DAMVIQNPRYQVTQFGKPVTLSCSQTLNHNVMYWYQQKSSQAPKLLFHYYDKDFNNEADTPDNFQSRRPNTSFCFLDIRSPGLGDTAMYLCATSRQTGANVLTFGAGSRLTVL.

This rearrangement joins TRBV10-1 to TRBJ2-1; weak D call: TRBD2 (5 bases). Per germline, CDR1 WNHNN and CDR2 SYGVQD (reference sequence). V was trimmed by 2 bases and J by 4 bases, leaving 12 bases between them. The CDR3 consists of 15 residues. CDR3: CASSEEDWGYNEQFF. In nucleotides, the CDR3 is TGCGCCAGCAGTGAGGAGGACTGGGGATACAATGAGCAGTTCTTC.

The chain recombines TRBV30 with TRBJ2-2; no clear D gene. Germline CDR1 is GTSNPN and CDR2 is SVGIG (reference sequence). V lost 5 bases and J lost 2, with 12 bases in between. The CDR3 is 14 amino acids. The CDR3 region has the DNA TGTGCCTGGGGGATGACCCTAAACACCGGGGAGCTGTTTTTT. It codes for CAWGMTLNTGELFF.

The rearrangement joins TRBV19 to TRBJ1-5; D unclear. In germline, CDR1 is LNHDA, CDR2 SQIVND (reference sequence). V was trimmed by 8 bases and J by 0 bases, leaving 11 bases between them. The CDR3 extends over 14 amino acids. The CDR3 sequence: CASLRRDSNQPQHF. CDR3 coding DNA: TGTGCCAGTCTTAGACGGGATAGCAATCAGCCCCAGCATTTT. The whole variable domain, remainder taken from reference TRBV19 and TRBJ1-5, is DGGITQSPKYLFRKEGQNVTLSCEQNLNHDAMYWYRQDPGQGLRLIYYSQIVNDFQKGDIAEGYSVSREKKESFPLTVTSAQKNPTAFYLCASLRRDSNQPQHFGDGTRLSIL.

The chain links TRBV6-2 or TRBV6-3 to TRBJ2-3; 11 bases map to TRBD2. V was pared by 6 bases and J by 2 bases, with 7 bases of the junction left unmatched. The CDR3 is made up of 16 amino acids. The germline V gene has CDR1 MNHEY and CDR2 SVGEGT. The CDR3 region has the DNA TGTGCCAGCAGCCTACTAGCGGGGGCGCTCACAGATACGCAGTATTTT. Translating gives CASSLLAGALTDTQYF.

V gene TRBV19 combines with J gene TRBJ2-5; 10 bases agree with TRBD1. The CDR3 has 17 amino acids. V shed 6 bases, J shed 1 base, and the junction held 11 bases outside the gene matches. Germline values: CDR1 LNHDA, CDR2 SQIVND (reference sequence). The CDR3 here is CASSTLPGTGVQETQYF. The CDR3 DNA reads TGTGCCAGTAGCACCCTCCCGGGGACAGGGGTCCAAGAGACCCAGTACTTC.

V gene TRBV4-2 combines with J gene TRBJ2-2; 11 bases line up with TRBD2. V lost 2 bases and J lost 0; bases outside the gene matches: 8. This CDR3 is built from 19 residues. Per germline, CDR1 LGHNA and CDR2 YNFKEQ. The CDR3 protein is CASSQPHRLAGPNTGELFF. The CDR3 nucleotides are TGTGCCAGCAGCCAACCCCATCGACTAGCGGGGCCGAACACCGGGGAGCTGTTTTTT.

The genes are TRBV2 and TRBJ1-2; 8 bases match TRBD1. Trimming cost V 4 bases and J 9 bases; bases outside gene matches: 13. Per the germline V gene, CDR1 is SNHLY and CDR2 is FYNNEI. The length of the CDR3 is 15 residues. The CDR3 spells CASSAGTGYLNSYTF. The CDR3 nucleotides read TGTGCCAGCAGTGCCGGGACAGGCTACCTGAATAGCTACACCTTC.

The rearrangement uses TRBV11-2 and TRBJ1-2, with 8 bases fitting TRBD1. The CDR3 length is 14 residues. The J segment lost 8 bases and the V segment lost 2 bases, leaving 7 bases of the junction unmatched. Germline V lookup: CDR1 SGHAT, CDR2 FQNNGV. The chain's CDR3 is CASSLSGGGIGYTF. CDR3 in DNA: TGTGCCAGCAGCTTATCAGGGGGCGGGATCGGCTACACCTTC.

This clone was seen once. The chain carries TRBV7-9 and TRBJ2-1; D gene ambiguous. Between the trimmed V and J ends, which lost 2 bases and 1 base, there was a span of 15 bases. CDR3 size: 17 residues. CDR1 and CDR2 from the germline V gene are SEHNR and FQNEAQ (reference sequence). The CDR3 loop reads CASSLPLGLKSYNEQFF. In DNA form, the CDR3 reads TGTGCCAGCAGCTTACCCCTCGGGCTAAAGTCCTACAATGAGCAGTTCTTC.

The J gene is TRBJ2-2, the V gene TRBV6-1, with 10 positions matching TRBD2. The V gene's germline CDR1 is MNHNS and CDR2 SASEGT. The CDR3 sequence is 14 residues long. V lost 10 bases and J lost 6; bases outside the gene matches: 8. The CDR3 loop is CATVSGGVPGELFF. CDR3 coding DNA: TGTGCCACCGTAAGCGGGGGGGTCCCCGGGGAGCTGTTTTTT.

This clone has only one observation. The chain is built from TRBV6-4 and TRBJ2-2; either TRBD1 or TRBD2 may fit D (5 bases each). Trimming stripped 3 bases from V and 5 bases from J, with 10 bases between. CDR1 and CDR2 (germline): MRHNA, SNTAGT. The CDR3 contains 14 residues. CDR3 sequence: CASSEGEWTGELFF. The CDR3 DNA reads as TGTGCCAGCAGTGAGGGGGAGTGGACCGGGGAGCTGTTTTTT.

The V gene is TRBV23-1, the J gene TRBJ1-1; D call uncertain. TRBV23-1 counts as an open reading frame of uncertain function. Trimming stripped 4 bases from V and 2 bases from J, with 8 bases between. The CDR3 loop spans 13 amino acids. The CDR3 DNA sequence: TGCGCCAGCAGTCCCACACCAAACACTGAAGCTTTCTTT. It specifies CASSPTPNTEAFF.